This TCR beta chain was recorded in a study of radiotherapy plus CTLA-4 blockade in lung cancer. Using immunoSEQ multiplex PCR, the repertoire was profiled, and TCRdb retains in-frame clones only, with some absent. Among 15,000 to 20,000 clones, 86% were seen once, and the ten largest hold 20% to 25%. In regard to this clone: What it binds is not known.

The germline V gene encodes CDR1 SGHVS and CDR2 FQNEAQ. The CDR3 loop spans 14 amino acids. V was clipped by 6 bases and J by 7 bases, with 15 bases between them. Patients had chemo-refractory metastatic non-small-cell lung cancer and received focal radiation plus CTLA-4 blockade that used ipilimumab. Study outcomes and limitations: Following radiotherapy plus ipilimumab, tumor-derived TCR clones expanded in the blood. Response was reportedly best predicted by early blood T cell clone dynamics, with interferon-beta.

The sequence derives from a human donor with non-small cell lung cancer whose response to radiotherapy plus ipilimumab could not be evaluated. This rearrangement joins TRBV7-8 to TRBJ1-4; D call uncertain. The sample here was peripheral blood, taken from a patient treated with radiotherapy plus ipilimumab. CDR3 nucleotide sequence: TGTGCCAGCAGTCTTGACAAGGCGGGTGAAAAACTGTTTTTT. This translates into CASSLDKAGEKLFF.